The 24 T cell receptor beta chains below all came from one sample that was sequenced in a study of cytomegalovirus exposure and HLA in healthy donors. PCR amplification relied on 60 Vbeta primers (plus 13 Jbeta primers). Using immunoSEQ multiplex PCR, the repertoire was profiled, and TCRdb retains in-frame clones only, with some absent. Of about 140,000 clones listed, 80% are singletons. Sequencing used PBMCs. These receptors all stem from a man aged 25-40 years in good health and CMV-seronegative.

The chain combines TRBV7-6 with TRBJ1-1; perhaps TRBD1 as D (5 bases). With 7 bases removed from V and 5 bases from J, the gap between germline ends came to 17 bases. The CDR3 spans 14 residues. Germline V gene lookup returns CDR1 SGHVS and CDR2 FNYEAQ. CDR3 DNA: TGTGCCAGCACCCGAAACCAGGGAGGGACTGAAGCTTTCTTT. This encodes CASTRNQGGTEAFF. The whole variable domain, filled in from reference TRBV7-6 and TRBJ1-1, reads GAGVSQSPRYKVTKRGQDVALRCDPISGHVSLYWYRQALGQGPEFLTYFNYEAQQDKSGLPNDRFSAERPEGSISTLTIQRTEQRDSAMYRCASTRNQGGTEAFFGQGTRLTVV.

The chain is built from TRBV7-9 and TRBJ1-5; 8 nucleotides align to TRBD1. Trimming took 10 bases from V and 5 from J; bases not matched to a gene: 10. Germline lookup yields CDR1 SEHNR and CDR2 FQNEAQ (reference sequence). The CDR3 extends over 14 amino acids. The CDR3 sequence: CATSTGALYQPQHF. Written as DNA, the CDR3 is TGTGCCACCTCGACAGGGGCCCTTTATCAGCCCCAGCATTTT.

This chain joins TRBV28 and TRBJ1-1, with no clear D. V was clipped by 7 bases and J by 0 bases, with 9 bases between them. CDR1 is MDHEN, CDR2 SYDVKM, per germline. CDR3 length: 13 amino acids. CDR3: CASTNILNTEAFF. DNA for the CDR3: TGTGCCAGCACCAACATCCTGAACACTGAAGCTTTCTTT.

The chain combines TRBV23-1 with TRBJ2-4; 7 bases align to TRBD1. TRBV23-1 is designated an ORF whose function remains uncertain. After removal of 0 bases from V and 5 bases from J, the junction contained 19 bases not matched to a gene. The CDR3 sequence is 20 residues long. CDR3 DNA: TGCGCCAGCAGTCAATCTAAGGCCGTGGGGGCGACAGGGACCCAAAACATTCAGTACTTC. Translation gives CASSQSKAVGATGTQNIQYF.

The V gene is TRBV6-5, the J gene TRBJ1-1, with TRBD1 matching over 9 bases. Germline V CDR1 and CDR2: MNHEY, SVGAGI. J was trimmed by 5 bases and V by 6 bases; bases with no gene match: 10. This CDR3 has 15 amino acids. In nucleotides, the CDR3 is TGTGCCAGCAGCGGGACAGGGCGCCGCAGTACTGAAGCTTTCTTT. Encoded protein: CASSGTGRRSTEAFF.

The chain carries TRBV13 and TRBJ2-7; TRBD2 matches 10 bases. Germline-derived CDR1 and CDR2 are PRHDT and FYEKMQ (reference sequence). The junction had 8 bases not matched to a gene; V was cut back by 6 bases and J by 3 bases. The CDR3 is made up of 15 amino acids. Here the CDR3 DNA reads TGTGCCAGCAGATCTAGCGGGAGTACGATCTACGAGCAGTACTTC. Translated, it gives CASRSSGSTIYEQYF. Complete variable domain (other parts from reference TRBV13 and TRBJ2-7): AAGVIQSPRHLIKEKRETATLKCYPIPRHDTVYWYQQGPGQDPQFLISFYEKMQSDKGSIPDRFSAQQFSDYHSELNMSSLELGDSALYFCASRSSGSTIYEQYFGPGTRLTVT.

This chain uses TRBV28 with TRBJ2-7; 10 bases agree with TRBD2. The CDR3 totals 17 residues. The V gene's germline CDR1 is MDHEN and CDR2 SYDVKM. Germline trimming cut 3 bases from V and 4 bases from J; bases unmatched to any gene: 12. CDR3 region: CASSFPLSGRAIYEQYF. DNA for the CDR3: TGTGCCAGCAGTTTCCCCTTGAGCGGGAGGGCCATATACGAGCAGTACTTC.

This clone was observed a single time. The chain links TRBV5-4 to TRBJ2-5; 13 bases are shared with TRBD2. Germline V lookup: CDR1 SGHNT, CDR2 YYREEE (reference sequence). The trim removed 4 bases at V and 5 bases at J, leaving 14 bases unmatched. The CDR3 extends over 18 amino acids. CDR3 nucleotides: TGTGCCAGCAGCCCGAAAACTAGCGGGAGGGTTCCGGTCGAGACCCAGTACTTC. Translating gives CASSPKTSGRVPVETQYF.

The CDR3 protein is CASSSYRDRGTIYF. The CDR3 DNA is TGTGCCAGCAGCTCCTACCGGGACAGGGGGACCATATATTTT. The chain couples TRBV7-8 to TRBJ1-3; 11 nucleotides line up with TRBD1. The V gene's germline CDR1 is SGHVS and CDR2 FQNEAQ. The CDR3 spans 14 residues. J gave up 10 bases and V 4 bases, and 6 bases lay outside the gene matches.

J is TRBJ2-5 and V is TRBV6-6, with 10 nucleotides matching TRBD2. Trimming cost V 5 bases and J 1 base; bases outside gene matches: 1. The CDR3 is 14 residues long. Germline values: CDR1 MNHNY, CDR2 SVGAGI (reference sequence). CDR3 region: CASSVAGGQETQYF. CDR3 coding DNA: TGTGCCAGCAGTGTAGCGGGAGGCCAAGAGACCCAGTACTTC.

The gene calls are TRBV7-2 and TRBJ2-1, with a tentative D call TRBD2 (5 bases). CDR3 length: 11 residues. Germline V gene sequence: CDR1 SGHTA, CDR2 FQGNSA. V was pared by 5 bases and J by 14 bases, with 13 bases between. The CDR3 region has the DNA TGTGCCAGCAGCCTGGACGGGGTCGAGTTCTTC. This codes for CASSLDGVEFF. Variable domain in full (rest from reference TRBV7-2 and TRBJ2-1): GAGVSQSPSNKVTEKGKDVELRCDPISGHTALYWYRQSLGQGLEFLIYFQGNSAPDKSGLPSDRFSAERTGGSVSTLTIQRTQQEDSAVYLCASSLDGVEFFGPGTRLTVL.

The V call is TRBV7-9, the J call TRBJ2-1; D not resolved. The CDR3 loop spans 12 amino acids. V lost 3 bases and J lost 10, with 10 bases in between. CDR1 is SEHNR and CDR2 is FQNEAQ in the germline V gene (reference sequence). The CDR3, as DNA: TGTGCCAGCAGCTTCGGTCCCCGGGAGCAGTTCTTC. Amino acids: CASSFGPREQFF.

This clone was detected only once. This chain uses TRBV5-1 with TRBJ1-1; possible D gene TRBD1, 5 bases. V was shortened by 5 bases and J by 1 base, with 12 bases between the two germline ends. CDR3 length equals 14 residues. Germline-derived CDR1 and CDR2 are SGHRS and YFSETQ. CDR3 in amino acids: CASRSLGGNTEAFF. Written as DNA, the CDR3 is TGCGCCAGCAGATCATTGGGGGGGAACACTGAAGCTTTCTTT.

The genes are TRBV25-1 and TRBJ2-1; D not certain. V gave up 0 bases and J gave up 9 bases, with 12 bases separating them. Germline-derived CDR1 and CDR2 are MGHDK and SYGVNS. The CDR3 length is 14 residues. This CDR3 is CASSEYASLSEQFF. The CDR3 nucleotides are TGTGCCAGCAGTGAATACGCTAGTCTCAGTGAGCAGTTCTTC.

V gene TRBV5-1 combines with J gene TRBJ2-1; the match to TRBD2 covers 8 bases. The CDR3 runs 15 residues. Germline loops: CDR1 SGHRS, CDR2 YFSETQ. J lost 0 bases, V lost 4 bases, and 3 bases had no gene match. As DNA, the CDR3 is TGCGCCAGCAGCAATAGCGGGAACTCCTACAATGAGCAGTTCTTC. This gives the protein CASSNSGNSYNEQFF. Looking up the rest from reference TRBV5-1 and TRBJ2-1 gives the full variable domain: KAGVTQTPRYLIKTRGQQVTLSCSPISGHRSVSWYQQTPGQGLQFLFEYFSETQRNKGNFPGRFSGRQFSNSRSEMNVSTLELGDSALYLCASSNSGNSYNEQFFGPGTRLTVL.

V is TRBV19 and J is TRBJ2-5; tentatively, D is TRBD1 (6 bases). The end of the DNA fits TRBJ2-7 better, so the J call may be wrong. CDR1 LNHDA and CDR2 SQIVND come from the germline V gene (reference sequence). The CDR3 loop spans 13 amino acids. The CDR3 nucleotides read TGTGCCAGTAGTACGCTACAGGGCGGCGAGCAGTACTTC. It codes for CASSTLQGGEQYF.

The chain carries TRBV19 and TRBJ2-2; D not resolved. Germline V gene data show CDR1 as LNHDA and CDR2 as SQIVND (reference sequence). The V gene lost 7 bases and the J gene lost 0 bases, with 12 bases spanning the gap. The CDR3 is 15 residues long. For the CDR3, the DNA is TGTGCCAGTAACCCGCGGCAGACGAACACCGGGGAGCTGTTTTTT. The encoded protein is CASNPRQTNTGELFF.

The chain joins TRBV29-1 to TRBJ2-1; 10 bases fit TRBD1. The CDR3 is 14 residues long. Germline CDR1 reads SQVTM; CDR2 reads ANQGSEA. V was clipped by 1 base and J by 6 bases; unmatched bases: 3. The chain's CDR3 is CSVEGTGGSNEQFF. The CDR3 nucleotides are TGCAGCGTTGAAGGGACAGGGGGTTCCAATGAGCAGTTCTTC.

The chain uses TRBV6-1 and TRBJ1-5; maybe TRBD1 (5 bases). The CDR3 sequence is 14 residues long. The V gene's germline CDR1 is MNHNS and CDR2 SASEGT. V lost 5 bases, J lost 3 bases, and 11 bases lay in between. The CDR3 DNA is TGTGCCAGCAGTTCTTGGGGCTACAATCAGCCCCAGCATTTT. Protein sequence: CASSSWGYNQPQHF.

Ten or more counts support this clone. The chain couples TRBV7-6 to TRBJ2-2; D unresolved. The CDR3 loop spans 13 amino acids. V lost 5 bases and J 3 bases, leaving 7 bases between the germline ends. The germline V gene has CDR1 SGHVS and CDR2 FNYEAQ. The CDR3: CASSQTYTGELFF. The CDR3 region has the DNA TGTGCCAGCAGCCAGACTTACACCGGGGAGCTGTTTTTT.

CDR3 in DNA: TGTGCCAGCAGTTTTGGGGGACTAGCGGGAGCCTACGAGCAGTACTTC. Translation: CASSFGGLAGAYEQYF. V gene TRBV28 combines with J gene TRBJ2-7; 14 nucleotides match TRBD2. The CDR3 loop spans 16 amino acids. V lost 3 bases and J lost 2; bases outside the gene matches: 3. Germline CDR1 and CDR2: MDHEN and SYDVKM.

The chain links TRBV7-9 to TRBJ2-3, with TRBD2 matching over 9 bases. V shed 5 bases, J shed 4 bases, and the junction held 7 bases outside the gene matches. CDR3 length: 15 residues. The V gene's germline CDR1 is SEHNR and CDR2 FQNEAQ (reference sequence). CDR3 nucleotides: TGTGCCAGCAGCCTACGGGCGGGAGGGCCAGATACGCAGTATTTT. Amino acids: CASSLRAGGPDTQYF.

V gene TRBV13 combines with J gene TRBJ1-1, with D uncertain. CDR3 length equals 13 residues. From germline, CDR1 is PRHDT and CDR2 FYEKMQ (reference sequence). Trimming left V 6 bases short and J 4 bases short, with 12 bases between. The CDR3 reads CASSAYGSTEAFF. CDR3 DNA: TGTGCCAGCAGTGCCTATGGTAGCACTGAAGCTTTCTTT. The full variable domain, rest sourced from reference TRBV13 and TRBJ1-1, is AAGVIQSPRHLIKEKRETATLKCYPIPRHDTVYWYQQGPGQDPQFLISFYEKMQSDKGSIPDRFSAQQFSDYHSELNMSSLELGDSALYFCASSAYGSTEAFFGQGTRLTVV.

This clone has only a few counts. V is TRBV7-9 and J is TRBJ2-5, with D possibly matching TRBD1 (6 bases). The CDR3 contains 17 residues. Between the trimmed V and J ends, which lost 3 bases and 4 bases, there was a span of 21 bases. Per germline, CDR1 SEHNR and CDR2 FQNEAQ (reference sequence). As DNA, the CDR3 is TGTGCCAGCAGCTTGGCCAGGGACACACCCCAAGGAGAGACCCAGTACTTC. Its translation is CASSLARDTPQGETQYF.